The 17 T cell receptor beta chains below all came from one sample that was sequenced in a study of T-cell reconstitution after alpha-beta-depleted transplantation in children. Preparation of the TCRbeta library involved a method that used unique molecular identifiers. TCRdb reprocessed the PCR reads via MiXCR and lists one record per CDR3 protein. The table shows more than 400,000 distinct CDR3 sequences, with roughly two fifths occurring only once. This specimen consisted of PBMCs, obtained before TCRalphabeta/CD19-depleted stem cell transplant. These receptors originate from a girl aged 2-9 years with aplastic anemia, due to receive a stem cell transplant.

In regard to this clonotype: At one end the junction does not follow the germline gene, possibly because of a read error. V and J are TRBV4-1 and TRBJ2-7; a possible D gene is TRBD1 (5 bases). This CDR3 comprises 14 residues. In germline, CDR1 is MGHRA, CDR2 YSYEKL. CDR3 in amino acids: CASSQGHQSYEQYF. The CDR3 DNA is TGCGCCAGCAGTCAAGGACATCAGAGCTACGAGCAGTACTTC.

V is TRBV5-1 and J is TRBJ2-3; D is possibly TRBD2 (6 bases). V was pared by 5 bases and J by 2 bases, with 15 bases between. The CDR3 runs 15 residues. The germline CDR1 and CDR2 sequences are SGHRS and YFSETQ. The DNA of the CDR3 is TGCGCCAGCAGGGAGGGACTTTCAGTCACAGATACGCAGTATTTT. Its translation is CASREGLSVTDTQYF.

The CDR3 is CASSDLGTGRNTIYF. CDR3 nucleotide sequence: TGTGCCAGCAGTGACTTGGGGACAGGACGAAACACCATATATTTT. V and J are TRBV6-1 and TRBJ1-3; 8 bases fit TRBD1. The J segment lost 5 bases and the V segment lost 3 bases, leaving 6 bases of the junction unmatched. Germline V lookup: CDR1 MNHNS, CDR2 SASEGT. CDR3 length equals 15 residues.

The V and J genes are TRBV5-4 and TRBJ1-5; no firm D call. The CDR3 is made up of 12 amino acids. Trimming left V 7 bases short and J 3 bases short, with 8 bases between. The germline gives CDR1 SGHNT, CDR2 YYREEE (reference sequence). CDR3 bases: TGTGCCAGCGGGCTTGACAATCAGCCCCAGCATTTT. Encoded protein: CASGLDNQPQHF.

In DNA form, the CDR3 reads TGTGCCAGCAGCTTAAGTGGACCCAACAATGAGCAGTTCTTC. Amino acids: CASSLSGPNNEQFF. The rearrangement joins TRBV7-2 to TRBJ2-1; D is unresolved. The length of the CDR3 is 14 residues. Germline V gene sequence: CDR1 SGHTA, CDR2 FQGNSA. V lost 2 bases and J 5 bases, leaving 10 bases between the germline ends.

On this clonotype itself: Germline is not matched at one junction end, which may reflect a read error. The rearrangement uses TRBV7-7 and TRBJ1-5, with D unclear. This CDR3 contains 14 residues. Germline CDR1 SSHAT, CDR2 FNYEAQ (reference sequence). CDR3 coding DNA: TGTGCTAGCAGCCCCTTGGGAAAAAATCAGCCCCAGCATTTT. Protein: CASSPLGKNQPQHF.

J is TRBJ2-3 and V is TRBV10-3; 8 nucleotides match TRBD2. J was trimmed by 6 bases and V by 2 bases; bases with no gene match: 4. Germline V gene sequence: CDR1 ENHRY, CDR2 SYGVKD. This CDR3 is 14 amino acids long. The CDR3 DNA sequence: TGTGCCATCAGTGAGCCCTCTAGCGGGGATACGCAGTATTTT. Amino acid sequence: CAISEPSSGDTQYF.

V gene TRBV27 combines with J gene TRBJ1-6; D not resolved. CDR1 MNHEY and CDR2 SMNVEV come from the germline V gene (reference sequence). V gave up 2 bases and J gave up 6 bases, with 11 bases separating them. This CDR3 has 15 residues. The CDR3 loop reads CASSLGRGPNSPLHF. The DNA for the CDR3 is TGTGCCAGCAGTTTAGGTCGGGGTCCTAATTCACCCCTCCACTTT.

This clonotype was counted between two and nine times. This chain connects TRBV28 to TRBJ2-7; no definite D call. Germline CDR1 reads MDHEN; CDR2 reads SYDVKM. V was cut by 5 bases and J by 3 bases, with 17 bases left in between. The CDR3 spans 15 residues. CDR3 region: CASSPRLPSFYEQYF. CDR3 DNA: TGTGCCAGCAGTCCTCGACTCCCGTCCTTCTACGAGCAGTACTTC. The whole variable domain, filled in from reference TRBV28 and TRBJ2-7, reads DVKVTQSSRYLVKRTGEKVFLECVQDMDHENMFWYRQDPGLGLRLIYFSYDVKMKEKGDIPEGYSVSREKKERFSLILESASTNQTSMYLCASSPRLPSFYEQYFGPGTRLTVT.

This clonotype has only a few counts. The gene calls are TRBV7-3 and TRBJ2-6; D is possibly TRBD1 (5 bases). Trimming removed 4 bases at V and 2 bases at J, with 9 bases between. This CDR3 is built from 15 residues. Germline CDR1 reads SGHTA; CDR2 reads FQGTGA. The CDR3 bases are TGTGCCAGCAGCTCAGGGCTGGCTGGGGCCAACGTCCTGACTTTC. Encoded protein: CASSSGLAGANVLTF. Complete variable domain (other parts from reference TRBV7-3 and TRBJ2-6): GAGVSQTPSNKVTEKGKYVELRCDPISGHTALYWYRQSLGQGPEFLIYFQGTGAADDSGLPNDRFFAVRPEGSVSTLKIQRTERGDSAVYLCASSSGLAGANVLTFGAGSRLTVL.

The CDR3 is CASSYFTGRASYEQYF. DNA of the CDR3: TGTGCCAGCAGTTACTTCACGGGCAGGGCTTCCTACGAGCAGTACTTC. The genes are TRBV6-5 and TRBJ2-7; tentatively, D is TRBD1 (5 bases). Germline-derived CDR1 and CDR2 are MNHEY and SVGAGI. V shed 1 base and J shed 1 base, with 14 bases lying between them. The CDR3 has 16 amino acids.

The chain uses TRBV20-1 and TRBJ2-1, with TRBD2 matching over 10 bases. Germline V gene data show CDR1 as DFQATT and CDR2 as SNEGSKA (reference sequence). The CDR3 length is 15 residues. Trimming removed 5 bases from V and 12 bases from J; junction bases left unmatched: 16. In DNA form, the CDR3 reads TGCAGTGCTTCCCCACTAGCGGGGCGTGATGGAGGGCAGTTCTTC. Translation gives CSASPLAGRDGGQFF.

This sequence joins TRBV20-1 and TRBJ2-2; the D is unclear. There are 14 residues in the CDR3. Per germline, CDR1 DFQATT and CDR2 SNEGSKA (reference sequence). V dropped 3 bases and J dropped 6 bases, with 14 bases sitting between them. For the CDR3, the DNA is TGCAGTGCTAGCACCCTGGACGCCGCCGGGGAGCTGTTTTTT. Amino acids: CSASTLDAAGELFF.

This chain uses TRBV5-5 with TRBJ2-1, with 8 bases that match TRBD1. The germline V gene encodes CDR1 SGHKS and CDR2 YYEKEE (reference sequence). CDR3 length: 14 amino acids. The junction had 1 base not matched to a gene; V was cut back by 1 base and J by 4 bases. The CDR3 spells CASSLWDRYNEQFF. The CDR3 nucleotides are TGTGCCAGCAGCTTGTGGGACAGGTACAATGAGCAGTTCTTC.

The V and J genes are TRBV7-1 and TRBJ2-3; 7 nucleotides agree with TRBD1. TRBV7-1 is an open reading frame whose function is uncertain. V gave up 5 bases and J gave up 6 bases; unmatched junction bases: 11. There are 15 residues in the CDR3. The CDR3: CASSLGLGRGDTQYF. CDR3 in DNA: TGTGCCAGCAGCCTCGGACTGGGCAGGGGGGATACGCAGTATTTT.

Ten or more counts support this clonotype. The rearrangement links TRBV20-1 to TRBJ2-1, with 13 bases that match TRBD2. The trim removed 6 bases at V and 4 bases at J, leaving 15 bases unmatched. Germline CDR1 is DFQATT and CDR2 is SNEGSKA (reference sequence). This CDR3 has 18 residues. In nucleotides, the CDR3 is TGCAGTGCCCGGCTGGGCAGGGGACTAGCGGGGACGTACAATGAGCAGTTCTTC. Translated, it gives CSARLGRGLAGTYNEQFF.

The chain employs TRBV7-9 and TRBJ2-7; 12 nucleotides match TRBD2. Germline CDR1 is SEHNR and CDR2 is FQNEAQ (reference sequence). With 5 bases clipped from V and 4 bases from J, the junction kept 6 bases outside the gene matches. There are 15 residues in the CDR3. The chain's CDR3 is CASSPGGLAGYEQYF. DNA of the CDR3: TGTGCCAGCAGCCCAGGGGGACTAGCGGGTTACGAGCAGTACTTC.